The clone carrying this T cell receptor (beta chain) appeared a single time. This entry belongs to a study of blood T cell repertoires in COVID-19. The wider study: The United States, Italy and Spain provided the acute and convalescent COVID-19 samples.

Germline lookup yields CDR1 LGHNT and CDR2 FRNRAP. The CDR3 runs 15 residues. V lost 0 bases and J 0 bases, leaving 9 bases between the germline ends. TCRdb's copy holds only in-frame clones and misses some; the assay was immunoSEQ multiplex PCR. This repertoire shows about 480,000 clones, about 88% found once; its top ten account for around 0.92%. While infection was still active, Seattle patients were enrolled and then followed longitudinally. The TCR was taken from a man aged 18 to 29 with COVID-19, enrolled during active disease. Material: peripheral blood. The V gene is TRBV12-5, the J gene TRBJ2-7; D is unclear. The CDR3 is CASGLVRVTSYEQYF. The DNA for the CDR3 is TGTGCTAGTGGTTTGGTACGAGTAACCTCCTACGAGCAGTACTTC.